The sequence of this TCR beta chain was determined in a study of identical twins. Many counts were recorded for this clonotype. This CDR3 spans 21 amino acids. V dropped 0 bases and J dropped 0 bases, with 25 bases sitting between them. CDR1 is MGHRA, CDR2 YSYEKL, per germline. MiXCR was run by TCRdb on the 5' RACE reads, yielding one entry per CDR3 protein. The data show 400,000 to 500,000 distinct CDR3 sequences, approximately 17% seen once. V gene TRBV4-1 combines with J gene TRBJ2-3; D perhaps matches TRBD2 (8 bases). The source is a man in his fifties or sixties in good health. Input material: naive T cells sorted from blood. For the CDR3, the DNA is TGCGCCAGCAGCCAAGATTGGGACAGTCGAGCGGGAGACCGGAGCACAGATACGCAGTATTTT. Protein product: CASSQDWDSRAGDRSTDTQYF.